This T cell receptor beta chain was profiled in a study of T cell responses to AZD1222 COVID-19 vaccine (dated by TCRdb to the early 2020s). Context from the whole study: AZD1222 recipients given second doses at about 4 weeks or at about 12 weeks were pooled, since spike-specific TCR depth and breadth were not found to differ between the two schedules. TCR sequencing covered fewer than 250 trial participants: 200 to 220 given two doses of AZD1222 and 26 given two doses of MenACWY control vaccine. Trial participants were enrolled by age into subgroups of 18-55, 56-69 and 70-plus years, and roughly 150, 30 and 60 TCR-sequenced participants, respectively, were included in these subgroups. Beyond this particular receptor, the publication reports: Conclusions about previously exposed vaccinees are limited, since just 5 or 6 AZD1222 recipients were seropositive for SARS-CoV-2 at baseline. Spike-specific TCR breadth and depth rose significantly after two AZD1222 doses compared with day 0 and with MenACWY recipients. The 56-69-year group was small, and its depth increase did not reach significance, likely because of low power. Participants were mostly white British and included more females than males, and it was suggested by the authors that clonal diversity may have been underestimated. The whole spike protein was spanned by vaccine-associated CD4 TCRs, and dominant responses were seen in regions 160-218 and 743-854. Nearly half of unique spike-specific TCRs reportedly recognized epitopes outside regions mutated in the B.1.351 and B.1.1.7 variants. Because no samples from the day 14 peak response were available, repertoires could be characterized only after the peak T cell response.

The CDR3 regions of human TCRbeta chains were analyzed by immunosequencing. The paper's data handling went like this. TCRs in the repertoires were matched against a reference library of SARS-CoV-2-specific TCRs that had been generated with the MIRA antigen-specificity platform. Breadth meant the fraction of unique TCRs that were SARS-CoV-2-associated, whereas depth meant the fraction of total T cells that were SARS-CoV-2-associated. Each spike-specific TCR was assigned to its reactive spike region and to a CD4 or CD8 class using the MIRA data. Log10-transformed breadth and depth values were compared by one-way ANOVA with Sidak's multiple comparisons tests. TCRdb took over this immuneACCESS table, retaining in-frame rearrangements with V and J assigned. Such tables are incomplete; in checked studies, under half of the missing clones stem from an unresolved V gene, and the remainder is unexplained. V and J calls and clone size are as listed in that table; D and trimming were resolved from the DNA. The sample profile shows roughly 160,000 clones; around 95% of them were found once. About 0.6% of the sample lies in the top ten.

Measured from the cysteine to the phenylalanine, the CDR3 is 15 residues long. The read is trimmed to its CDR3 DNA, 45 bases read in frame from base 1. CDR1 MNHEY and CDR2 SVGAGI were looked up in the germline V gene. V gives up 0 bases and J gives up 4 bases, and the segment between their germline ends measures 12 bases. Explained via the paper, the time point label denotes: baseline before first vaccination. Vaccinee samples were obtained from the UK trials COV001 and COV002, which included a single-blind randomized controlled phase 2/3 trial of AZD1222 (ChAdOx1 nCoV-19) in healthy adults. Trial participant PBMC samples were collected at day 0 and day 28 after the second dose for TCRbeta chain sequencing. This clone was seen once. This clone's antigen is unknown. Base qualities are missing; no much larger clone stands one base away.

The source of this sequence is an adult in good health. The sequenced sample was peripheral blood, obtained on day 0 of AZD1222 vaccination. Rearrangement joined TRBV6-5 to TRBJ1-2, with TRBD1 as a weak D call on 5 bases. In nucleotide form, the sequence is TGTGCCAGCAGTTACTCGAGCGGGGGGACCTATGGCTACACCTTC. Its translation reads: CASSYSSGGTYGYTF.